Sequencing of this TCR beta chain was carried out in a study of monozygotic twins with inflammatory bowel disease. The template-switching step introduced UMIs that carried a 6-nucleotide sample barcode. TCRdb re-called the 5' RACE reads; one entry per CDR3 protein, DNA not given. The sample totals 350,000 to 550,000 distinct CDR3 sequences. Findings and caveats of the study: Telling apart the different T cell subtypes was not possible. Clonotype sharing was lower in IBD patients than healthy twins, most markedly with disease activity.

Germline CDR1 MNHEY, CDR2 SMNVEV (reference sequence). There are 14 residues in the CDR3. Comment on this clonotype: No antigen is known for it.

This receptor was taken from a human donor with ulcerative colitis or Crohn's disease, or a healthy co-twin of an affected twin (not recorded which). The rearrangement links TRBV27 to TRBJ1-5; TCRdb calls TRBD1, which cannot be checked without DNA. Sample: blood. The CDR3 loop reads CASRRGDRNQPQHF.